This T cell receptor beta chain derives from a study of T cells in Graves' hyperthyroidism and ophthalmopathy. Points from the study as a whole: Blood samples included most of the expanded thyroid clonotypes exceeding 0.001.

The CDR3 contains 19 residues. V shed 2 bases and J 6 bases; nucleotides not matched to a gene: 11. CDR1 is MNHNY, CDR2 SVGAGI, per germline (reference sequence). RNA transcripts yielded amplified TCR beta CDR3 regions. Initially, a first-round RT-PCR of the TCR CDR3 employed the HTBI primer set. TCRdb ran MiXCR on the multiplex PCR reads and lists one entry per CDR3 protein. The profile shows some 440,000 distinct CDR3 sequences, 15% to 18% of them singletons. This clonotype was seen only a few times. What it binds is not known. Uncontrolled infection, other autoimmune disease, pregnancy and lactation each barred patients from inclusion.

The sample was blood. This chain uses TRBV6-6 with TRBJ2-1; 15 nucleotides match TRBD2. The clonotype originates from a woman under 30 with Graves' hyperthyroidism. The CDR3 reads CASSYRTSGRAMHGNEQFF. CDR3 DNA sequence: TGTGCCAGCAGTTACCGGACTAGCGGGAGGGCCATGCATGGCAATGAGCAGTTCTTC.